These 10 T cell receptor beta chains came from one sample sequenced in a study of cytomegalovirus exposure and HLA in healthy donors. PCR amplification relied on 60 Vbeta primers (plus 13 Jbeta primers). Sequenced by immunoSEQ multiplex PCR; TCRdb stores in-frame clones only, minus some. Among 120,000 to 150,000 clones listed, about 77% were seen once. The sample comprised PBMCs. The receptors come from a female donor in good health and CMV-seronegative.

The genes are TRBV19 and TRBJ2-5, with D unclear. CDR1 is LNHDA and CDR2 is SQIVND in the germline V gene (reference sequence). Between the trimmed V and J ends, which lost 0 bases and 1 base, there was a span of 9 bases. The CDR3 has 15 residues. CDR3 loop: CASSIDTHSQETQYF. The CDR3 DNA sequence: TGTGCCAGTAGTATAGATACGCACTCCCAAGAGACCCAGTACTTC.

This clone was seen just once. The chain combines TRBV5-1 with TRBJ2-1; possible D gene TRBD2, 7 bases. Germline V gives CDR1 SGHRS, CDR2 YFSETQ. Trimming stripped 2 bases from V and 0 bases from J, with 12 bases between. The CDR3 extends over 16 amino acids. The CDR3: CASSFGGGVSYNEQFF. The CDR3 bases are TGCGCCAGCAGCTTTGGAGGGGGGGTCTCCTACAATGAGCAGTTCTTC.

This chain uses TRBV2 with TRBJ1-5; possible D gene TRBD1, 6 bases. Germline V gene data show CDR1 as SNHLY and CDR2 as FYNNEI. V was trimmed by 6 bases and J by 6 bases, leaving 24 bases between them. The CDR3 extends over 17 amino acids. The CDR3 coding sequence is TGTGCCAGCAGCGAGCGGGACAAACAGGGAAGGAGTCAGCCCCAGCATTTT. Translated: CASSERDKQGRSQPQHF.

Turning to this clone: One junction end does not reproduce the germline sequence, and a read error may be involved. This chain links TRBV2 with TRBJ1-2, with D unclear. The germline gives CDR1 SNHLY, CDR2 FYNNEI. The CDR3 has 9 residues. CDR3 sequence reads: CASSSPEPF. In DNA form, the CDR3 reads TGTGCCAGCAGCTCTCCGGAGCCCTTC.

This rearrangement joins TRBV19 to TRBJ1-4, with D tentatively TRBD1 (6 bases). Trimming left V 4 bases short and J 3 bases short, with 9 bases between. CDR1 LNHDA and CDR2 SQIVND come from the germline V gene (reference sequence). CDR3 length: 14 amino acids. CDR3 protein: CASSTGDPNEKLFF. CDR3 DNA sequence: TGTGCCAGTAGTACAGGGGATCCTAATGAAAAACTGTTTTTT.

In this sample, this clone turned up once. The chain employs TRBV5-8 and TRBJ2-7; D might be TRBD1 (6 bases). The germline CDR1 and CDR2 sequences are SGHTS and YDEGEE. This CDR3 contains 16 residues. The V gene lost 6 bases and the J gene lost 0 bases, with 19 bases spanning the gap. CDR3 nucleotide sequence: TGTGCCAGCACCCCCCAGGACAGCTTCTACTCCTACGAGCAGTACTTC. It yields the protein CASTPQDSFYSYEQYF.

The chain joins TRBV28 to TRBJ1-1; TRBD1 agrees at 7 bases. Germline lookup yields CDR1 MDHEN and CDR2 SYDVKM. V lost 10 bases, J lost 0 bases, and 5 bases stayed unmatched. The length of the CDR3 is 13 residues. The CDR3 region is CANARGLNTEAFF. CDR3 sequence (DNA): TGTGCCAACGCGAGGGGGCTGAACACTGAAGCTTTCTTT.

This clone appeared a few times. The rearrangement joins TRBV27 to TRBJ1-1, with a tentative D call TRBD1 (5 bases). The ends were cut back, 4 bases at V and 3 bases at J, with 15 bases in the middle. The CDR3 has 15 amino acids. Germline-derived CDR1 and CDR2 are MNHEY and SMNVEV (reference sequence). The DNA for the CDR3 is TGTGCCAGCAGTTCACCCAGGGCGTCGGACACTGAAGCTTTCTTT. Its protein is CASSSPRASDTEAFF.

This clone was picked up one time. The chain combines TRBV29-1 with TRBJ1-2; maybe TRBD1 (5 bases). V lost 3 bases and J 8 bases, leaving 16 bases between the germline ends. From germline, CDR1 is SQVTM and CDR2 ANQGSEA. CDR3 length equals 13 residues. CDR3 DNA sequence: TGCAGCGTTGATTTCCCCAGGGAAGGAGGCTACACCTTC. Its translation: CSVDFPREGGYTF.

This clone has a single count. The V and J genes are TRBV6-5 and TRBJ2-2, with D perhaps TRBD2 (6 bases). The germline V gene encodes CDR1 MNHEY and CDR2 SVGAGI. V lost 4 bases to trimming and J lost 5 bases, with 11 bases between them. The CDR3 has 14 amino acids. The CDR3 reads CASSWGERTGELFF. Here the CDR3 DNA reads TGTGCCAGCAGTTGGGGGGAAAGAACCGGGGAGCTGTTTTTT.